This T cell receptor (beta chain) was identified during a study of T cells of healthy individuals. This clonotype was seen ten or more times. TCRdb fed the 5' RACE reads into MiXCR, producing one record per CDR3 protein. This sample yields 90,000 to 100,000 distinct CDR3 sequences, of which roughly 18% are seen a single time; 6.2% belongs to the top ten. This CDR3 is built from 18 residues. Germline V gives CDR1 MGHDK, CDR2 SYGVNS. V lost 2 bases to trimming and J lost 0 bases; unmatched junction nucleotides: 11. The chain employs TRBV25-1 and TRBJ1-1; 8 bases match TRBD1. The receptor comes from a human donor in good health. The DNA for the CDR3 is TGTGCCAGCAGTGAAAATCGGAAGGACAGGGCACTGAACACTGAAGCTTTCTTT. Protein product: CASSENRKDRALNTEAFF.